Presented here are 25 T cell receptor beta chains from one specimen sequenced in a study of shared clonotypes between healthy human individuals. The data were produced by immunoSEQ multiplex PCR, yet TCRdb's version contains in-frame clones alone and is incomplete. Seen here are about 2 million clones, roughly 94% observed once, and the top ten hold about 0.13%. Material: naive CD4+ T cells sorted from blood. The subset is: CD45RA+ positively selected. Every receptor here comes from a man aged 18 to 35 in good health.

The genes are TRBV28 and TRBJ2-5; 10 bases line up with TRBD1. The CDR3 is 15 amino acids. Germline V gene lookup returns CDR1 MDHEN and CDR2 SYDVKM. V lost 3 bases, J lost 2 bases, and 3 bases stayed unmatched. The CDR3 DNA sequence: TGTGCCAGCAGTTTTCGGACAGGGGGTCAAGAGACCCAGTACTTC. Translation: CASSFRTGGQETQYF.

The CDR3 loop is CASSQRTGQANEKLFF. The CDR3 DNA reads TGCGCCAGCAGCCAGAGGACAGGGCAAGCTAATGAAAAACTGTTTTTT. The rearrangement joins TRBV4-1 to TRBJ1-4; 8 nucleotides line up with TRBD1. Germline trimming cut 3 bases from V and 3 bases from J; bases unmatched to any gene: 6. The CDR3 extends over 16 amino acids. CDR1 is MGHRA and CDR2 is YSYEKL in the germline V gene.

V usage is TRBV28 and J usage is TRBJ2-7; D perhaps matches TRBD2 (5 bases). Trimming took 2 bases from V and 2 from J, leaving 7 bases between them. Looked up from germline, CDR1 is MDHEN and CDR2 is SYDVKM. The length of the CDR3 is 13 residues. The CDR3 DNA reads TGTGCCAGCAGTTTAATCGGGACCTACGAGCAGTACTTC. Protein: CASSLIGTYEQYF. Filled out from reference TRBV28 and TRBJ2-7, the complete variable domain reads DVKVTQSSRYLVKRTGEKVFLECVQDMDHENMFWYRQDPGLGLRLIYFSYDVKMKEKGDIPEGYSVSREKKERFSLILESASTNQTSMYLCASSLIGTYEQYFGPGTRLTVT.

V usage is TRBV7-2 and J usage is TRBJ2-7; no clear D. Trimming left V 3 bases short and J 2 bases short, with 14 bases between. Germline CDR1 and CDR2: SGHTA and FQGNSA. The CDR3 runs 15 residues. This CDR3 is CASSFSASGTYEQYF. CDR3 sequence (DNA): TGTGCCAGCAGCTTTTCTGCTAGTGGAACCTACGAGCAGTACTTC.

This clone was seen a few times. The chain combines TRBV6-5 with TRBJ1-5; maybe TRBD1 (5 bases). From germline, CDR1 is MNHEY and CDR2 SVGAGI. This CDR3 comprises 9 residues. Trimming removed 11 bases at V and 7 bases at J, with 6 bases between. The CDR3 spells CAAGQPQHF. CDR3 DNA: TGTGCCGCAGGGCAGCCCCAGCATTTT.

The chain recombines TRBV9 with TRBJ1-1, with TRBD1 as a possible D gene (5 bases). The germline V gene encodes CDR1 SGDLS and CDR2 YYNGEE. V lost 0 bases, J lost 3 bases, and 12 bases lay in between. The CDR3 consists of 15 residues. CDR3 loop: CASSVDIREHTEAFF. The CDR3 nucleotides are TGTGCCAGCAGCGTAGACATCAGGGAGCACACTGAAGCTTTCTTT.

The chain carries TRBV11-2 and TRBJ2-1, with D unresolved. The V and J ends lost 5 bases and 6 bases respectively, with 17 bases between them. CDR3 length: 15 amino acids. Germline lookup yields CDR1 SGHAT and CDR2 FQNNGV. This CDR3 reads CASSIDSTRFNEQFF. CDR3 bases: TGTGCCAGCAGCATTGACTCTACCCGCTTCAATGAGCAGTTCTTC. The full variable domain, in which reference TRBV11-2 and TRBJ2-1 provide the parts outside the CDR3, is EAGVAQSPRYKIIEKRQSVAFWCNPISGHATLYWYQQILGQGPKLLIQFQNNGVVDDSQLPKDRFSAERLKGVDSTLKIQPAKLEDSAVYLCASSIDSTRFNEQFFGPGTRLTVL.

The chain combines TRBV4-1 with TRBJ1-4; 7 bases agree with TRBD1. Losses at the gene ends were 6 bases for V and 4 bases for J; bases not matched to a gene: 8. The germline gives CDR1 MGHRA, CDR2 YSYEKL. This CDR3 comprises 15 residues. The CDR3 DNA is TGCGCCAGCAGTCGCACCGGGACAGATAATGAAAAACTGTTTTTT. This gives the protein CASSRTGTDNEKLFF.

This chain joins TRBV11-2 and TRBJ2-2; D perhaps matches TRBD1 (6 bases). Germline CDR1 SGHAT, CDR2 FQNNGV. The CDR3 spans 18 residues. V lost 1 base and J lost 0, with 15 bases in between. DNA of the CDR3: TGTGCCAGCAGCTTAGGGTCGAGGGGGAAATCGAACACCGGGGAGCTGTTTTTT. Encoded protein: CASSLGSRGKSNTGELFF. Full variable domain (rest looked up from reference TRBV11-2 and TRBJ2-2): EAGVAQSPRYKIIEKRQSVAFWCNPISGHATLYWYQQILGQGPKLLIQFQNNGVVDDSQLPKDRFSAERLKGVDSTLKIQPAKLEDSAVYLCASSLGSRGKSNTGELFFGEGSRLTVL.

The rearrangement uses TRBV10-1 and TRBJ2-5, with TRBD1 matching over 7 bases. Germline V lookup: CDR1 WNHNN, CDR2 SYGVQD (reference sequence). With V trimmed by 4 bases and J by 2 bases, 7 bases remained unmatched. The CDR3 totals 15 residues. The CDR3 region is CASSARGRGQETQYF. CDR3 in DNA: TGCGCCAGCAGTGCAAGGGGGCGCGGGCAAGAGACCCAGTACTTC.

Points on this clone: The sample carries other DNA sequences with the same CDR3. The rearrangement joins TRBV6-1 to TRBJ1-4; no reliable D call. Germline V gives CDR1 MNHNS, CDR2 SASEGT. CDR3 length: 14 residues. V was trimmed by 1 base and J by 8 bases, leaving 11 bases between them. The CDR3 loop reads CASSEVRGIEKLFF. The CDR3 coding sequence is TGTGCCAGCAGTGAAGTCCGGGGTATAGAAAAACTGTTTTTT.

A remark on this clone: Different DNA sequences within this sample yield the same CDR3. This rearrangement joins TRBV7-2 to TRBJ2-7; 8 bases fit TRBD1. With V trimmed by 4 bases and J by 2 bases, 4 bases remained unmatched. The CDR3 consists of 14 residues. Germline V gene sequence: CDR1 SGHTA, CDR2 FQGNSA. The CDR3 nucleotides are TGTGCCAGCAGCTCCCGGACAGGGACCTACGAGCAGTACTTC. It yields the protein CASSSRTGTYEQYF. The full variable domain, its missing parts supplied by reference TRBV7-2 and TRBJ2-7, is GAGVSQSPSNKVTEKGKDVELRCDPISGHTALYWYRQSLGQGLEFLIYFQGNSAPDKSGLPSDRFSAERTGGSVSTLTIQRTQQEDSAVYLCASSSRTGTYEQYFGPGTRLTVT.

The J gene is TRBJ1-5, the V gene TRBV21-1. TRBV21-1 is noted as a pseudogene. This CDR3 has 16 amino acids. In DNA form, the CDR3 reads TGTGCCAGCAGCCCTCAACGAGGGGGGGAAGTTCAGCCCCAGCATTTT. Translation: CASSPQRGGEVQPQHF.

The chain couples TRBV28 to TRBJ1-2; 9 nucleotides line up with TRBD1. Unmatched junction bases numbered 9, after V lost 7 bases and J lost 6 bases. The CDR3 has 14 residues. The germline CDR1 and CDR2 sequences are MDHEN and SYDVKM. CDR3 in amino acids: CASTGDRAVDGYTF. In nucleotides, the CDR3 is TGTGCCAGCACCGGGGACAGGGCAGTCGATGGCTACACCTTC.

The J gene is TRBJ1-2, the V gene TRBV5-6, with no clear D. Trimming stripped 5 bases from V and 7 bases from J, with 15 bases between. The CDR3 is made up of 13 amino acids. Per the germline V gene, CDR1 is SGHDT and CDR2 is YYEEEE. CDR3 nucleotide sequence: TGTGCCAGCAGTGAACCTATGAACAGTGGCTACACCTTC. It codes for CASSEPMNSGYTF.

This chain uses TRBV7-2 with TRBJ2-3; 15 nucleotides align to TRBD2. The junction had 6 bases not matched to a gene; V was cut back by 2 bases and J by 6 bases. The CDR3 contains 17 residues. Germline values: CDR1 SGHTA, CDR2 FQGNSA. This CDR3 reads CASSLNYGLAGGDTQYF. The CDR3 DNA is TGTGCCAGCAGCTTAAACTACGGACTAGCGGGAGGGGATACGCAGTATTTT.

The chain carries TRBV7-2 and TRBJ1-2; D is unresolved. CDR1 and CDR2 from the germline V gene are SGHTA and FQGNSA. CDR3 length: 17 residues. V lost 1 base and J 8 bases, leaving 23 bases between the germline ends. The CDR3 here is CASSLVTSDGRQEGYTF. In DNA form, the CDR3 reads TGTGCCAGCAGCTTAGTAACTTCGGACGGACGCCAAGAGGGCTACACCTTC.

The CDR3 region has the DNA TGCGCCAGCAGCCCACGGACAGGGGCCACCGGGGAGCTGTTTTTT. Amino acid sequence: CASSPRTGATGELFF. The chain recombines TRBV5-1 with TRBJ2-2, with 9 bases matching TRBD1. The CDR3 spans 15 residues. CDR1 is SGHRS and CDR2 is YFSETQ in the germline V gene. V shed 4 bases, J shed 4 bases, and the junction held 5 bases outside the gene matches.

The chain uses TRBV27 and TRBJ2-3; D possibly matches TRBD1 or TRBD2 (6 bases each). The CDR3 spans 14 residues. Germline CDR1 MNHEY, CDR2 SMNVEV (reference sequence). Trimming removed 10 bases at V and 3 bases at J, with 17 bases between. This CDR3 reads CAISLGGHTDTQYF. CDR3 DNA sequence: TGTGCCATCTCCCTGGGGGGCCATACAGATACGCAGTATTTT.

The chain employs TRBV5-6 and TRBJ1-6, with 7 bases aligning to TRBD1. The germline gives CDR1 SGHDT, CDR2 YYEEEE. This CDR3 region has 14 residues. The junction had 6 bases not matched to a gene; V was cut back by 2 bases and J by 10 bases. This CDR3 is CASSLSTGDSPLHF. CDR3 bases: TGTGCCAGCAGCTTATCTACAGGGGACTCACCCCTCCACTTT.

The chain has TRBV6-5 and TRBJ2-7; D is perhaps TRBD2 (5 bases). CDR3 length: 14 amino acids. Germline V gene data show CDR1 as MNHEY and CDR2 as SVGAGI. The V end was cut by 8 bases, the J end by 2 bases, with 16 bases between. DNA of the CDR3: TGTGCCAGCCGATATTTCGAGGGCCCCTACGAGCAGTACTTC. It is translated as CASRYFEGPYEQYF.

Concerning this clone itself: The junction does not match germline at one end; this may be a read error. The J gene is TRBJ2-1, the V gene TRBV2; 7 positions agree with TRBD2. This CDR3 is 13 amino acids long. Germline CDR1 and CDR2: SNHLY and FYNNEI. Here the CDR3 DNA reads TGTGCCAGCAGTCAAGCGGGGCGTAATGAGCAGTTCTTC. It codes for CASSQAGRNEQFF.

The table lists this clone with a count of one. The rearrangement links TRBV5-4 to TRBJ2-7; 7 bases map to TRBD2. Germline loops: CDR1 SGHNT, CDR2 YYREEE (reference sequence). The CDR3 is made up of 15 amino acids. J was trimmed by 2 bases and V by 0 bases; bases with no gene match: 5. Here the CDR3 DNA reads TGTGCCAGCAGCTTGGGGGAGGGGCCCACCTACGAGCAGTACTTC. It yields the protein CASSLGEGPTYEQYF.

The chain links TRBV10-3 to TRBJ2-3; no definite D call. V was clipped by 10 bases and J by 7 bases, with 9 bases between them. Per germline, CDR1 ENHRY and CDR2 SYGVKD. This CDR3 is 10 amino acids long. The CDR3 spells CATWSNTQYF. The DNA for the CDR3 is TGTGCCACTTGGAGTAATACGCAGTATTTT.

CDR3 sequence: CASSVVPFGDTQYF. In nucleotides, the CDR3 is TGTGCCAGCAGCGTAGTTCCTTTCGGAGATACGCAGTATTTT. V gene TRBV9 combines with J gene TRBJ2-3; D not certain. Trimming took 0 bases from V and 5 from J, leaving 10 bases between them. Germline CDR1 is SGDLS and CDR2 is YYNGEE. CDR3 length: 14 residues.